Each of the 16 T cell receptor beta chains below was sequenced from the same sample in a study of blood T cell repertoires in COVID-19. Using immunoSEQ multiplex PCR, the repertoire was profiled, and TCRdb retains in-frame clones only, with some absent. This sample has under 80,000 clones; about 82% occur once, and the top ten carry about 9.8%. Sequenced material: peripheral blood. These receptors were collected from a human donor in a cohort sampled during active COVID-19.

The rearrangement joins TRBV19 to TRBJ2-2; the D gene is possibly TRBD1 (5 bases). The CDR3 contains 16 residues. Trimming removed 2 bases from V and 0 bases from J, with 10 bases in between. Germline V CDR1 and CDR2: LNHDA, SQIVND (reference sequence). The CDR3 protein is CASSILGASNTGELFF. CDR3 DNA sequence: TGTGCCAGTAGTATACTAGGGGCCTCGAACACCGGGGAGCTGTTTTTT.

The genes are TRBV11-2 and TRBJ2-1, with D perhaps matching TRBD1 (5 bases). The V and J ends lost 6 bases and 0 bases respectively, with 15 bases between them. This CDR3 spans 16 amino acids. The V gene's germline CDR1 is SGHAT and CDR2 FQNNGV. This CDR3 is CASRIGVGSSYNEQFF. The CDR3 nucleotides are TGTGCCAGCAGGATAGGGGTCGGCAGCTCCTACAATGAGCAGTTCTTC.

The chain links TRBV10-3 to TRBJ2-5, with a weak D call TRBD1 (6 bases). This CDR3 comprises 14 residues. CDR1 and CDR2 from the germline V gene are ENHRY and SYGVKD. The V and J ends lost 3 bases and 4 bases respectively, with 12 bases between them. In DNA form, the CDR3 reads TGTGCCATCAGTGAAACTAAAGGGGGAGAGACCCAGTACTTC. Protein product: CAISETKGGETQYF.

V is TRBV27 and J is TRBJ2-1; a possible D gene is TRBD1 (6 bases). V lost 3 bases to trimming and J lost 5 bases, with 14 bases between them. The germline CDR1 and CDR2 sequences are MNHEY and SMNVEV (reference sequence). The CDR3 contains 15 residues. As DNA, the CDR3 is TGTGCCAGCAGTTTCGACAGGACCGGCGACAATGAGCAGTTCTTC. This codes for CASSFDRTGDNEQFF.

The rearrangement links TRBV7-8 to TRBJ1-5, with no clear D. The CDR3 length is 14 residues. CDR1 and CDR2 from the germline V gene are SGHVS and FQNEAQ. The V end lost 2 bases, the J end lost 6 bases, and 11 bases lay between the germline ends. The CDR3 reads CASSLRRLGQPQHF. As DNA, the CDR3 is TGTGCCAGCAGCTTAAGGAGACTCGGTCAGCCCCAGCATTTT.

The chain recombines TRBV6-2 or TRBV6-3 with TRBJ1-6; TRBD1 agrees at 8 bases. The CDR3 contains 14 residues. V shed 6 bases and J 5 bases; nucleotides not matched to a gene: 3. Germline loops: CDR1 MNHEY, CDR2 SVGEGT. CDR3 residues: CASSWTGNNSPLHF. The CDR3 nucleotides read TGTGCCAGCAGCTGGACAGGGAATAATTCACCCCTCCACTTT.

The chain uses TRBV7-2 and TRBJ2-7; the D gene is possibly TRBD2 (6 bases). Germline CDR1 reads SGHTA; CDR2 reads FQGNSA. This CDR3 spans 15 amino acids. Deletions cut 8 bases from V and 1 base from J, with 18 bases between. The CDR3 DNA is TGTGCCAGCCTAAGGACCCGGGGAGGATCCTACGAGCAGTACTTC. Translation: CASLRTRGGSYEQYF.

The CDR3 reads CASSLGPAGEGEQYF. Here the CDR3 DNA reads TGTGCCAGCAGCTTGGGCCCAGCGGGAGAAGGCGAGCAGTACTTC. The V call is TRBV5-6, the J call TRBJ2-7; 8 nucleotides match TRBD2. V was clipped by 0 bases and J by 6 bases; unmatched bases: 8. CDR3 size: 15 residues. Germline-derived CDR1 and CDR2 are SGHDT and YYEEEE.

This chain joins TRBV19 and TRBJ2-5; a weak D match, TRBD1 (6 bases). Trimming stripped 5 bases from V and 2 bases from J, with 15 bases between. The V gene's germline CDR1 is LNHDA and CDR2 SQIVND (reference sequence). The CDR3 extends over 15 amino acids. The chain's CDR3 is CASSDGTLSQETQYF. CDR3 nucleotides: TGTGCCAGTAGTGACGGGACACTTAGTCAAGAGACCCAGTACTTC.

V and J are TRBV28 and TRBJ2-5; perhaps TRBD2 as D (7 bases). The CDR3 consists of 15 residues. Looked up from germline, CDR1 is MDHEN and CDR2 is SYDVKM. The V end was cut by 5 bases, the J end by 2 bases, with 15 bases between. The CDR3 reads CASSAGALTQETQYF. In DNA form, the CDR3 reads TGTGCCAGCAGTGCGGGGGCACTGACACAAGAGACCCAGTACTTC.

The chain combines TRBV19 with TRBJ1-5; 7 positions agree with TRBD1. V shed 7 bases and J 1 base; nucleotides not matched to a gene: 4. The germline V gene has CDR1 LNHDA and CDR2 SQIVND (reference sequence). There are 14 residues in the CDR3. CDR3 sequence: CASIQGDSNQPQHF. The CDR3 DNA sequence: TGTGCCAGTATCCAGGGGGACAGCAATCAGCCCCAGCATTTT.

The chain recombines TRBV19 with TRBJ1-5; D is perhaps TRBD1 (6 bases). CDR1 is LNHDA and CDR2 is SQIVND in the germline V gene (reference sequence). The germline V and J ends were trimmed by 0 bases and 6 bases, with 9 bases remaining between them. There are 14 residues in the CDR3. As DNA, the CDR3 is TGTGCCAGTAGTATAGACAGGGGCGGTCAGCCCCAGCATTTT. Its translation: CASSIDRGGQPQHF.

The J gene is TRBJ2-5, the V gene TRBV7-2; D unclear. CDR3 length: 13 amino acids. Deletions cut 1 base from V and 2 bases from J, with 5 bases between. Germline values: CDR1 SGHTA, CDR2 FQGNSA. The chain's CDR3 is CASSLGRQETQYF. CDR3 nucleotide sequence: TGTGCCAGCAGCTTAGGTCGTCAAGAGACCCAGTACTTC. The whole variable domain, filled in from reference TRBV7-2 and TRBJ2-5, reads GAGVSQSPSNKVTEKGKDVELRCDPISGHTALYWYRQSLGQGLEFLIYFQGNSAPDKSGLPSDRFSAERTGGSVSTLTIQRTQQEDSAVYLCASSLGRQETQYFGPGTRLLVL.

The chain couples TRBV7-9 to TRBJ2-3, with 13 bases that match TRBD2. The germline V gene has CDR1 SEHNR and CDR2 FQNEAQ (reference sequence). Trimming removed 5 bases from V and 4 bases from J; junction bases left unmatched: 6. The CDR3 is 16 residues long. The CDR3: CASSLGTSGTADTQYF. The CDR3, as DNA: TGTGCCAGCAGCCTCGGGACTAGCGGGACGGCAGATACGCAGTATTTT.

The rearrangement links TRBV30 to TRBJ1-6; D unresolved. V gave up 1 base and J gave up 3 bases, with 7 bases separating them. Germline loops: CDR1 GTSNPN, CDR2 SVGIG (reference sequence). This CDR3 spans 14 amino acids. The CDR3 DNA reads TGTGCCTGGAGTGGAGATTTCTATAATTCACCCCTCCACTTT. Translation: CAWSGDFYNSPLHF.

This clone was seen a few times. The V call is TRBV5-1, the J call TRBJ2-2, with 9 nucleotides matching TRBD2. Germline CDR1 is SGHRS and CDR2 is YFSETQ. The V and J ends lost 6 bases and 8 bases, in that order; junction bases with no gene match: 11. CDR3 length: 15 residues. CDR3 nucleotides: TGCGCCAGCAAAGCGGGGGATAGCGGGAGAGGGGAGCTGTTTTTT. It yields the protein CASKAGDSGRGELFF.